The 5 T cell receptor beta chains reported below all come from one sample, sequenced in a study of beta chain features in type 1 diabetes. The sequenced template was cDNA made from the entire isolated RNA. Sequencing was performed with immunoSEQ multiplex PCR; in TCRdb, only in-frame clones are kept and a portion is missing. The sample has 35,000 to 50,000 clones, roughly 50% seen once; the top ten hold 0.25%. The specimen was stem cell memory CD4+ T cells from blood. These receptors came from a woman in her 30s in good health.

The chain has TRBV28 and TRBJ2-2; 10 nucleotides align to TRBD1. Per the germline V gene, CDR1 is MDHEN and CDR2 is SYDVKM. The V gene end was trimmed by 5 bases and the J gene end by 4 bases; junction bases not matched to a gene: 7. The CDR3 is made up of 16 amino acids. Written as DNA, the CDR3 is TGTGCCAGCAGTCTATTGGGACAGGGGAGCACCGGGGAGCTGTTTTTT. Translation gives CASSLLGQGSTGELFF.

The chain employs TRBV18 and TRBJ2-2; D is ambiguous. The CDR3 length is 14 residues. Trimming removed 4 bases at V and 3 bases at J, with 9 bases between. The V gene's germline CDR1 is KGHSH and CDR2 LQKENI. The CDR3 protein is CASSRGEYTGELFF. The CDR3 nucleotides read TGTGCCAGCTCACGCGGAGAGTACACCGGGGAGCTGTTTTTT.

This chain uses TRBV28 with TRBJ2-2; D unresolved. CDR1 is MDHEN, CDR2 SYDVKM, per germline. Trimming shortened V by 8 bases and J by 3 bases, and 10 bases separated the two germline ends. CDR3 size: 13 residues. The CDR3 DNA sequence: TGTGCCAGCCTCCGACATCACACCGGGGAGCTGTTTTTT. It translates to CASLRHHTGELFF.

This clone was seen only a few times. The J gene is TRBJ2-1, the V gene TRBV7-3; TRBD2 is a possible D gene (6 bases). The V gene lost 5 bases and the J gene lost 0 bases, with 11 bases spanning the gap. CDR3 length equals 15 residues. The germline V gene has CDR1 SGHTA and CDR2 FQGTGA. CDR3 DNA: TGTGCCAGCAGCCCCACGGACTACTCCTACAATGAGCAGTTCTTC. Its translation is CASSPTDYSYNEQFF.

Only a few counts were recorded for this clone. This chain connects TRBV19 to TRBJ2-1, with TRBD1 as a possible D gene (5 bases). The CDR3 contains 15 residues. The V gene lost 3 bases and the J gene lost 5 bases, with 14 bases spanning the gap. From germline, CDR1 is LNHDA and CDR2 SQIVND (reference sequence). The DNA of the CDR3 is TGTGCCAGTAGTATCCGACAGAGCTTGAACAATGAGCAGTTCTTC. Its translation is CASSIRQSLNNEQFF.